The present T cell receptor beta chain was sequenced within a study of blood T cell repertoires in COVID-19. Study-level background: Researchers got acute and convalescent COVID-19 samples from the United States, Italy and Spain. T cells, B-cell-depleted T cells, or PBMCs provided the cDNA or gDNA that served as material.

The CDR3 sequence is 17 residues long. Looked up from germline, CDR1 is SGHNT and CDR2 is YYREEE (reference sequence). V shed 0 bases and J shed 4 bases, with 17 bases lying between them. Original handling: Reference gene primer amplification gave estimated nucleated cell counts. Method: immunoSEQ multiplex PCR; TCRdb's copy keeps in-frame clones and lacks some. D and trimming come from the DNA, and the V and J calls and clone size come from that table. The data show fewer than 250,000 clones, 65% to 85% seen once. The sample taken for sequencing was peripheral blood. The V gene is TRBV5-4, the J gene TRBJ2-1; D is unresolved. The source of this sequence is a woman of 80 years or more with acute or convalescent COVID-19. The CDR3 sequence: CASSLGAIHYLYNEQFF. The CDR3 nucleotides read TGTGCCAGCAGCTTGGGGGCAATTCATTACCTTTACAATGAGCAGTTCTTC. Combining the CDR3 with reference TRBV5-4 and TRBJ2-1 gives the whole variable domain ETGVTQSPTHLIKTRGQQVTLRCSSQSGHNTVSWYQQALGQGPQFIFQYYREEENGRGNFPPRFSGLQFPNYSSELNVNALELDDSALYLCASSLGAIHYLYNEQFFGPGTRLTVL.